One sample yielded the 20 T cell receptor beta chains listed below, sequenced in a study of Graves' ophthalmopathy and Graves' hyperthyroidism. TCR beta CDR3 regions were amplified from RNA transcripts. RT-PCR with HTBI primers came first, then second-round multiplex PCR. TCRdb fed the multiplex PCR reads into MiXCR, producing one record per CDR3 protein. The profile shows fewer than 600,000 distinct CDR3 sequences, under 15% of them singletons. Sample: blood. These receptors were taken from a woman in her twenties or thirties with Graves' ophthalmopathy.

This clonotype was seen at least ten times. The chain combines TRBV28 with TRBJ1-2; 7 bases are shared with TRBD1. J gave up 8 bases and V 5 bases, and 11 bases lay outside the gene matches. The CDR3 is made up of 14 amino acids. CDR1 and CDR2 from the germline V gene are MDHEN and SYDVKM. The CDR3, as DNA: TGTGCCAGCAGTCCTCGAGGGGGCTCGGGGGGCTACACCTTC. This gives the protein CASSPRGGSGGYTF.

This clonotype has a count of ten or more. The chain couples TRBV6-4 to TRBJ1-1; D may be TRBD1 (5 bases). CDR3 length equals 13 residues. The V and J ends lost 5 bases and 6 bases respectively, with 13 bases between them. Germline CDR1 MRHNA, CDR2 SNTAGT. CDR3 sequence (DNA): TGTGCCAGCAGTTCCCAGGGTAGCCCTGAAGCTTTCTTT. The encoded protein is CASSSQGSPEAFF.

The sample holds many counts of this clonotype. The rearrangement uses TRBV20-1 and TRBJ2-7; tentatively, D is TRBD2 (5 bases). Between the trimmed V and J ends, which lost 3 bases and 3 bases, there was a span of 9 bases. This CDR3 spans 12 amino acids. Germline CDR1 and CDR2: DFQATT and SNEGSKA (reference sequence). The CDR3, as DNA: TGCAGTGCTAGCGAGGGTTACTACGAGCAGTACTTC. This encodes CSASEGYYEQYF.

Here the CDR3 reads CASREDRTNYEQYF. The DNA of the CDR3 is TGTGCCAGCAGGGAAGACAGAACAAACTACGAGCAGTACTTC. This chain uses TRBV6-2 or TRBV6-3 with TRBJ2-7; perhaps TRBD1 as D (5 bases). The germline gives CDR1 MNHEY, CDR2 SVGEGT. Trimming took off 6 bases at V and 3 bases at J, with 15 bases between the two ends. The CDR3 runs 14 residues.

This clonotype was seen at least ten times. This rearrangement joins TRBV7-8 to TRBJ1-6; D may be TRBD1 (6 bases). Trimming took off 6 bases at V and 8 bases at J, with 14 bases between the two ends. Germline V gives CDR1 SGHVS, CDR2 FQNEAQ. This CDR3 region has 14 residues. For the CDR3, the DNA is TGTGCCAGCAGACGAACAGGGTTGTATTCACCCCTCCACTTT. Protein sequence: CASRRTGLYSPLHF.

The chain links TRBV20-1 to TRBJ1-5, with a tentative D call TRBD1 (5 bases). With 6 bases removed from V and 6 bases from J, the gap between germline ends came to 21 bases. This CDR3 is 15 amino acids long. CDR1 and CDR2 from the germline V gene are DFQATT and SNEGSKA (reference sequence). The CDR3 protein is CSAPPGRGESQPQHF. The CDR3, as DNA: TGCAGTGCCCCCCCGGGACGGGGGGAGAGTCAGCCCCAGCATTTT.

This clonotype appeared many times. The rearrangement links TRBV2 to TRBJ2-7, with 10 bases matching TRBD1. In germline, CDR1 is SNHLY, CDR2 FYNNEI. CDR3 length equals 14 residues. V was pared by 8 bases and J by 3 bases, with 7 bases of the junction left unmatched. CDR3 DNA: TGTGCCAGCTGCAAGACAGGGGGCTTCTACGAGCAGTACTTC. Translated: CASCKTGGFYEQYF.

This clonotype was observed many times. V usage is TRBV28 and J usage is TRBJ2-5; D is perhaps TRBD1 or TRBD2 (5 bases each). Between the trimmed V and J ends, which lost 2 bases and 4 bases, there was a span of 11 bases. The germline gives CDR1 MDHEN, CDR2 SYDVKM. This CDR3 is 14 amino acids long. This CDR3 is CASSLAIGTETQYF. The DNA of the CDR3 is TGTGCCAGCAGTTTAGCAATTGGGACAGAGACCCAGTACTTC.

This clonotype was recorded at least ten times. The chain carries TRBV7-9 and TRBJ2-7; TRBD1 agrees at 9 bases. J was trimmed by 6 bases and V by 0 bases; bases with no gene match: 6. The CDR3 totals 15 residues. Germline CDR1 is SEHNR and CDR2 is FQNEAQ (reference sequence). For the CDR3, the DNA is TGTGCCAGCAGCTTAGCGCGGGACAGGGTAGGCGAGCAGTACTTC. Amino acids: CASSLARDRVGEQYF.

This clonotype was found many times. The chain's CDR3 is CASSWGGKNEQYF. DNA of the CDR3: TGTGCCAGCAGTTGGGGTGGTAAAAACGAGCAGTACTTC. The rearrangement joins TRBV27 to TRBJ2-7; D not resolved. V gave up 4 bases and J gave up 5 bases, with 12 bases separating them. Per germline, CDR1 MNHEY and CDR2 SMNVEV (reference sequence). This CDR3 has 13 residues.

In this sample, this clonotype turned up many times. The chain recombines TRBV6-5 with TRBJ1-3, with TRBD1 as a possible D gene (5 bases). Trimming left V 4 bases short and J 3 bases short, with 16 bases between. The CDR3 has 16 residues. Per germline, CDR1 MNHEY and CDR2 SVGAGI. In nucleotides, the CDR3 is TGTGCCAGCAGTTCGGCATTCCCAGGGATTGGAAACACCATATATTTT. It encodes CASSSAFPGIGNTIYF.

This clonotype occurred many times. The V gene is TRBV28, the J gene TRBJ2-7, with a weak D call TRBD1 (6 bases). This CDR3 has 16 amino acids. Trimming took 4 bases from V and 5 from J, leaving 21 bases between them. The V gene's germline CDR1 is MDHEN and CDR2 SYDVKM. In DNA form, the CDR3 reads TGTGCCAGCAGTTGGATGTCAGGGGTTCCCCACGACGAGCAGTACTTC. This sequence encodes CASSWMSGVPHDEQYF.

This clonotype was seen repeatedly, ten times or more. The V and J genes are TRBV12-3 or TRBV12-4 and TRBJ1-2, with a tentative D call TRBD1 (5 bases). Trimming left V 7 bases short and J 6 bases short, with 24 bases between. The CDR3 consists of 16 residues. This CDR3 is CASTGGIKSRTNGYTF. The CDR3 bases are TGTGCCAGCACCGGGGGTATCAAATCCAGAACTAATGGCTACACCTTC.

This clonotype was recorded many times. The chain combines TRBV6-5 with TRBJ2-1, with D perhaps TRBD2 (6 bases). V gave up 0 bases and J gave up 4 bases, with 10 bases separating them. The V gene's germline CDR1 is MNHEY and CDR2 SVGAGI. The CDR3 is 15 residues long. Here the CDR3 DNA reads TGTGCCAGCAGTTACTCCGGCGGGACGTACAATGAGCAGTTCTTC. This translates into CASSYSGGTYNEQFF.

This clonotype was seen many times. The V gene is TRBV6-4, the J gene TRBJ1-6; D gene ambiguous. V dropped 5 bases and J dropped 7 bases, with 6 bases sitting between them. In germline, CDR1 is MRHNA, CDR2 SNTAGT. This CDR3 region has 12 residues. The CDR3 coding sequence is TGTGCCAGCAGTTATGGGAATTCACCCCTCCACTTT. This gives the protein CASSYGNSPLHF.

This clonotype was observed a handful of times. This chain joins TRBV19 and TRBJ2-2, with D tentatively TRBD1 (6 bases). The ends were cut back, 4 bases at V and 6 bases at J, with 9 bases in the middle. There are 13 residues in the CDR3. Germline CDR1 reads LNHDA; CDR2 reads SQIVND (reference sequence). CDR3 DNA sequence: TGTGCCAGTAGTAGGGACATTCCCGGGGAGCTGTTTTTT. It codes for CASSRDIPGELFF.

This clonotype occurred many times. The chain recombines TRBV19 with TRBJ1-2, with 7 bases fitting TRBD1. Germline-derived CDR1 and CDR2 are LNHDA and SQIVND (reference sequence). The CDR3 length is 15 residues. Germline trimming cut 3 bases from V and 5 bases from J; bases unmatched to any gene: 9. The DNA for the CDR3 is TGTGCCAGTAGTATCAGTCGCGGGACAGCATATGGCTACACCTTC. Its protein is CASSISRGTAYGYTF.

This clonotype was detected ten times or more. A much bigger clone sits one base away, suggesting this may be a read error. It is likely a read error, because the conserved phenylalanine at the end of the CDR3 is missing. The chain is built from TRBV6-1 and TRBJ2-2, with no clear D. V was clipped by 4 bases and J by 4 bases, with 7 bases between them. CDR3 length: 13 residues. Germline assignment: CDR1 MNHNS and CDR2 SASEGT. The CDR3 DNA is TGTGCCAGCAGTGTAGGGCCCACCGGGGAGCTGTTTTGT. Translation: CASSVGPTGELFC.

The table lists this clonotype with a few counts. The CDR3 region is CAISPRTSVSSYNEQFF. CDR3 bases: TGTGCCATCAGCCCAAGGACTAGCGTAAGCTCCTACAATGAGCAGTTCTTC. The chain employs TRBV10-3 and TRBJ2-1; 9 nucleotides line up with TRBD2. The germline V gene has CDR1 ENHRY and CDR2 SYGVKD. V gave up 6 bases and J gave up 0 bases; unmatched junction bases: 9. The CDR3 length is 17 residues.

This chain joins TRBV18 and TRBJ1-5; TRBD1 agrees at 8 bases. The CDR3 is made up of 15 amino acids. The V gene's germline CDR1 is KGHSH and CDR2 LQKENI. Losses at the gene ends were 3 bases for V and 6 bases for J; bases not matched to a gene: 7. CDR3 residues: CASSPNPTGVQPQHF. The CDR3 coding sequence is TGTGCCAGCTCACCTAACCCGACAGGGGTTCAGCCCCAGCATTTT.